The T cell receptor beta chain under discussion was sequenced for a study of blood T cell repertoires in COVID-19. Profiling relied on immunoSEQ multiplex PCR, and the TCRdb table lists in-frame clones only, not all of them. The sample yields about 480,000 clones, 88% seen once. The V end lost 3 bases, the J end lost 4 bases, and 4 bases lay between the germline ends. Germline-derived CDR1 and CDR2 are WNHNN and SYGVQD (reference sequence). There are 11 residues in the CDR3. As regards this clone: At the DNA level, this CDR3 is encoded by other sequences in the same sample as well.

The chain links TRBV10-1 to TRBJ2-7; no clear D. This clonotype was obtained from a woman in her thirties or forties who had recovered from COVID-19. Sample: PBMCs or T cells enriched from blood (not recorded which). The CDR3 sequence: CASSDGYEQYF. The CDR3 DNA reads TGCGCCAGCAGTGACGGGTACGAGCAGTACTTC.